This is a list of T cell receptor beta chains from one sample in a study of cytomegalovirus exposure and HLA in healthy donors. Produced via immunoSEQ multiplex PCR; TCRdb's table is partial and in-frame only. The sample carries approximately 210,000 clones, approximately 83% recorded once. The sample consisted of PBMCs. Every receptor here comes from a woman aged 50 to 65 in good health and CMV-seropositive. Both conserved end residues are part of each CDR3. Each record gives: D gene, V gene, J gene, clone size, CDR3 protein, CDR3 DNA. D genes are given only for firm matches. Some rows mark clone size as missing; the rest say once, few, many or name a class of expanded clone.

D gene: .
V gene: TRBV7-6
J gene: TRBJ2-7
clone size: .
CDR3 protein: CASSLRSQGSHEQYF
CDR3 DNA: TGTGCCAGCAGCTTGCGCAGCCAGGGGAGTCACGAGCAGTACTTC

D gene: .
V gene: TRBV27
J gene: TRBJ1-6
clone size: .
CDR3 protein: CAGSLTGQSYNSPLHF
CDR3 DNA: TGTGCCGGCAGTTTAACAGGGCAATCCTATAATTCACCCCTCCACTTT

D gene: TRBD1
V gene: TRBV30
J gene: TRBJ2-6
clone size: .
CDR3 protein: CAWSDKDRGFSGANVLTF
CDR3 DNA: TGTGCCTGGAGTGATAAAGACAGGGGTTTCTCTGGGGCCAACGTCCTGACTTTC

D gene: TRBD2
V gene: TRBV11-2
J gene: TRBJ2-3
clone size: .
CDR3 protein: CASSSGLAGGRSTDTQYF
CDR3 DNA: TGTGCCAGCAGCTCAGGACTAGCGGGGGGCAGAAGCACAGATACGCAGTATTTT

D gene: .
V gene: TRBV6-1
J gene: TRBJ1-1
clone size: .
CDR3 protein: CASCMNTEAFF
CDR3 DNA: TGTGCCAGCTGTATGAACACTGAAGCTTTCTTT

D gene: .
V gene: TRBV19
J gene: TRBJ2-3
clone size: .
CDR3 protein: CASSRGGPSTDTQYF
CDR3 DNA: TGTGCCAGTAGTCGAGGGGGACCTAGCACAGATACGCAGTATTTT

D gene: .
V gene: TRBV5-1
J gene: TRBJ1-1
clone size: once
CDR3 protein: CASSLQRQASPSGTEAFF
CDR3 DNA: TGCGCCAGCAGCCTACAAAGGCAGGCGAGTCCCTCAGGGACTGAAGCTTTCTTT

D gene: TRBD2
V gene: TRBV10-3
J gene: TRBJ2-5
clone size: few
CDR3 protein: CAISERREGRETQYF
CDR3 DNA: TGTGCCATCAGTGAACGTAGGGAGGGGAGAGAGACCCAGTACTTC

D gene: .
V gene: TRBV5-4
J gene: TRBJ1-1
clone size: few
CDR3 protein: CASSPSPGYNTEAFF
CDR3 DNA: TGTGCCAGCAGCCCCAGCCCGGGGTATAACACTGAAGCTTTCTTT

D gene: TRBD1
V gene: TRBV5-6
J gene: TRBJ1-4
clone size: few
CDR3 protein: CASNHRGAGEKLFF
CDR3 DNA: TGTGCCAGCAACCACAGGGGCGCAGGTGAAAAACTGTTTTTT

D gene: TRBD2
V gene: TRBV4-1
J gene: TRBJ2-3
clone size: .
CDR3 protein: CASSPLPGLAPDTQYF
CDR3 DNA: TGCGCCAGCAGTCCGTTACCGGGACTAGCTCCAGATACGCAGTATTTT

D gene: .
V gene: TRBV19
J gene: TRBJ1-5
clone size: .
CDR3 protein: CASSMDGLGNQPQHF
CDR3 DNA: TGTGCCAGTAGTATGGACGGACTCGGCAATCAGCCCCAGCATTTT

D gene: TRBD1
V gene: TRBV5-4
J gene: TRBJ2-5
clone size: .
CDR3 protein: CASSSRSTGNVETQYF
CDR3 DNA: TGTGCCAGCAGCTCCCGATCGACAGGGAATGTGGAGACCCAGTACTTC

D gene: .
V gene: TRBV6-1
J gene: TRBJ2-2
clone size: once
CDR3 protein: CASSGLRFTGELFF
CDR3 DNA: TGTGCCAGCAGTGGGTTGAGGTTCACCGGGGAGCTGTTTTTT

D gene: TRBD1
V gene: TRBV19
J gene: TRBJ1-2
clone size: .
CDR3 protein: CASSISQRTGGWNYGYTF
CDR3 DNA: TGTGCCAGTAGTATAAGCCAGCGGACAGGGGGATGGAACTATGGCTACACCTTC

D gene: .
V gene: TRBV14
J gene: TRBJ1-1
clone size: .
CDR3 protein: CASSQVRRGTEAFF
CDR3 DNA: TGTGCCAGCAGCCAAGTTCGAAGGGGCACTGAAGCTTTCTTT

D gene: .
V gene: TRBV5-1
J gene: TRBJ2-3
clone size: few
CDR3 protein: CASSLALRDTQYF
CDR3 DNA: TGCGCCAGCAGCTTGGCCTTGCGAGATACGCAGTATTTT

D gene: TRBD1
V gene: TRBV12-5
J gene: TRBJ1-6
clone size: once
CDR3 protein: CASGLEQGGSSYNSPLHF
CDR3 DNA: TGTGCTAGTGGTTTGGAACAGGGGGGAAGCTCCTATAATTCACCCCTCCACTTT

D gene: TRBD2
V gene: TRBV14
J gene: TRBJ2-2
clone size: .
CDR3 protein: CASSQVPGLASWGGELFF
CDR3 DNA: TGTGCCAGCAGCCAAGTGCCGGGACTAGCCTCCTGGGGCGGGGAGCTGTTTTTT

D gene: TRBD1
V gene: TRBV9
J gene: TRBJ1-3
clone size: .
CDR3 protein: CASSLGGSSGNTIYF
CDR3 DNA: TGTGCCAGCAGCCTAGGGGGCAGCTCTGGAAACACCATATATTTT

D gene: TRBD1
V gene: TRBV5-1
J gene: TRBJ2-1
clone size: .
CDR3 protein: CASSLQPGDRAENEQFF
CDR3 DNA: TGCGCCAGCAGCTTGCAACCCGGGGACAGGGCAGAGAATGAGCAGTTCTTC

D gene: .
V gene: TRBV28
J gene: TRBJ1-1
clone size: .
CDR3 protein: CASSFGGSNTEAFF
CDR3 DNA: TGTGCCAGCAGTTTTGGGGGGTCGAACACTGAAGCTTTCTTT

D gene: .
V gene: TRBV19
J gene: TRBJ1-5
clone size: .
CDR3 protein: CASSDRQSNQPQHF
CDR3 DNA: TGTGCCAGTAGCGACAGGCAGAGCAATCAGCCCCAGCATTTT

D gene: TRBD1
V gene: TRBV12-5
J gene: TRBJ1-2
clone size: .
CDR3 protein: CASGSLPGQGAAREGYTF
CDR3 DNA: TGTGCTAGTGGTTCCTTGCCGGGACAGGGGGCCGCGCGTGAGGGCTACACCTTC

D gene: .
V gene: TRBV4-2
J gene: TRBJ1-1
clone size: .
CDR3 protein: CASSQADNWGDQAFF
CDR3 DNA: TGTGCCAGCAGCCAAGCCGACAATTGGGGGGATCAAGCTTTCTTT

D gene: .
V gene: TRBV7-2
J gene: TRBJ2-7
clone size: .
CDR3 protein: CASSLVGQGGEQYF
CDR3 DNA: TGTGCCAGCAGCTTAGTAGGCCAGGGGGGCGAGCAGTACTTC

D gene: .
V gene: TRBV6-1
J gene: TRBJ2-1
clone size: .
CDR3 protein: CASSHRGNNEQFF
CDR3 DNA: TGTGCCAGCAGTCATAGGGGCAATAATGAGCAGTTCTTC

D gene: TRBD2
V gene: TRBV19
J gene: TRBJ2-3
clone size: .
CDR3 protein: CASSIPAGGTDTQYF
CDR3 DNA: TGTGCCAGTAGTATACCAGCGGGGGGCACAGATACGCAGTATTTT

D gene: .
V gene: TRBV28
J gene: TRBJ1-6
clone size: .
CDR3 protein: CASSPPDSNSPLHF
CDR3 DNA: TGTGCCAGCAGTCCTCCAGACAGTAATTCACCCCTCCACTTT

D gene: .
V gene: TRBV29-1
J gene: TRBJ2-7
clone size: .
CDR3 protein: CSVEGAGLGEQYF
CDR3 DNA: TGCAGCGTTGAAGGGGCAGGACTCGGCGAGCAGTACTTC

D gene: TRBD1
V gene: TRBV7-6
J gene: TRBJ2-2
clone size: few
CDR3 protein: CASSLNRGNTGELFF
CDR3 DNA: TGTGCCAGCAGCTTAAACAGGGGGAACACCGGGGAGCTGTTTTTT

D gene: .
V gene: TRBV29-1
J gene: TRBJ2-1
clone size: .
CDR3 protein: CSVDARGASGEQFF
CDR3 DNA: TGCAGCGTTGACGCTCGCGGAGCATCCGGTGAGCAGTTCTTC

D gene: TRBD1
V gene: TRBV5-1
J gene: TRBJ1-4
clone size: .
CDR3 protein: CASSSSGTGPSNEKLFF
CDR3 DNA: TGCGCCAGCAGCTCCTCCGGGACAGGCCCCTCTAATGAAAAACTGTTTTTT

D gene: .
V gene: TRBV29-1
J gene: TRBJ1-1
clone size: .
CDR3 protein: CSAGGQRRDTEAFF
CDR3 DNA: TGCAGCGCTGGAGGACAGAGAAGGGACACTGAAGCTTTCTTT

D gene: .
V gene: TRBV5-4
J gene: TRBJ1-1
clone size: .
CDR3 protein: CASSSRVANTEAFF
CDR3 DNA: TGTGCCAGCAGCTCCAGGGTAGCGAACACTGAAGCTTTCTTT

D gene: TRBD2
V gene: TRBV6-4
J gene: TRBJ2-1
clone size: .
CDR3 protein: CASSDTSGGANEQFF
CDR3 DNA: TGTGCCAGCAGTGACACTAGCGGGGGGGCCAATGAGCAGTTCTTC

D gene: .
V gene: TRBV23-1
J gene: TRBJ2-2
clone size: .
CDR3 protein: CASRVAGRPTGELFF
CDR3 DNA: TGCGCCAGCAGGGTCGCAGGGCGGCCCACCGGGGAGCTGTTTTTT

D gene: .
V gene: TRBV7-2
J gene: TRBJ2-5
clone size: .
CDR3 protein: CASSPQETQYF
CDR3 DNA: TGTGCCAGCAGCCCACAAGAGACCCAGTACTTC

D gene: TRBD1
V gene: TRBV19
J gene: TRBJ2-7
clone size: .
CDR3 protein: CASRDSNEQYF
CDR3 DNA: TGTGCCAGCAGGGACAGCAACGAGCAGTACTTC

D gene: .
V gene: TRBV15
J gene: TRBJ1-1
clone size: .
CDR3 protein: CATSREGGANTEAFF
CDR3 DNA: TGTGCCACCAGCAGAGAAGGCGGAGCGAACACTGAAGCTTTCTTT

D gene: .
V gene: TRBV19
J gene: TRBJ1-5
clone size: few
CDR3 protein: CASSHPRGSNQPQHF
CDR3 DNA: TGTGCCAGTAGTCATCCACGGGGTAGCAATCAGCCCCAGCATTTT

D gene: .
V gene: TRBV7-3
J gene: TRBJ1-1
clone size: once
CDR3 protein: CASSLYVNTEAFF
CDR3 DNA: TGTGCCAGCAGCTTATATGTGAACACTGAAGCTTTCTTT

D gene: TRBD2
V gene: TRBV7-3
J gene: TRBJ2-3
clone size: .
CDR3 protein: CASSPSGGGSTDTQYF
CDR3 DNA: TGTGCCAGCAGCCCCAGTGGGGGGGGGAGCACAGATACGCAGTATTTT

D gene: TRBD1
V gene: TRBV19
J gene: TRBJ1-1
clone size: .
CDR3 protein: CASSIYGTGVTEAFF
CDR3 DNA: TGTGCCAGTAGTATTTACGGGACAGGGGTTACTGAAGCTTTCTTT

D gene: TRBD1
V gene: TRBV2
J gene: TRBJ1-5
clone size: .
CDR3 protein: CASSADRGNQPQHF
CDR3 DNA: TGTGCCAGCAGTGCGGACAGGGGGAATCAGCCCCAGCATTTT

D gene: .
V gene: TRBV2
J gene: TRBJ1-2
clone size: once
CDR3 protein: CASRGGPASYGYTF
CDR3 DNA: TGTGCCAGCAGGGGGGGGCCGGCCAGCTATGGCTACACCTTC

D gene: TRBD2
V gene: TRBV4-2
J gene: TRBJ2-3
clone size: .
CDR3 protein: CASSLGSGGAVSTDTQYF
CDR3 DNA: TGTGCCAGCAGCCTAGGTAGCGGGGGGGCCGTGAGTACAGATACGCAGTATTTT

D gene: .
V gene: TRBV5-1
J gene: TRBJ2-2
clone size: .
CDR3 protein: CASSQEQGYRRELFF
CDR3 DNA: TGCGCCAGCAGCCAGGAACAGGGTTATCGACGGGAGCTGTTTTTT

D gene: TRBD2
V gene: TRBV5-1
J gene: TRBJ2-5
clone size: .
CDR3 protein: CASSLPGLADQETQYF
CDR3 DNA: TGCGCCAGCAGCTTGCCCGGACTAGCGGACCAAGAGACCCAGTACTTC

D gene: .
V gene: TRBV7-2
J gene: TRBJ1-5
clone size: once
CDR3 protein: CASSLELAGKGHQPQHF
CDR3 DNA: TGTGCCAGCAGCTTAGAGCTGGCAGGGAAAGGTCATCAGCCCCAGCATTTT

D gene: .
V gene: TRBV6-1
J gene: TRBJ1-4
clone size: .
CDR3 protein: CASSAGQVSIGTNEKLFF
CDR3 DNA: TGTGCCAGCAGTGCCGGCCAGGTTTCGATTGGAACTAATGAAAAACTGTTTTTT

D gene: .
V gene: TRBV28
J gene: TRBJ2-7
clone size: .
CDR3 protein: CASSSRSSGDTKQYF
CDR3 DNA: TGTGCCAGCAGTTCCCGCTCATCCGGGGATACGAAGCAGTACTTC

D gene: .
V gene: TRBV7-9
J gene: TRBJ2-5
clone size: .
CDR3 protein: CASSLAGGQETQYF
CDR3 DNA: TGTGCCAGCAGCTTAGCGGGGGGACAAGAGACCCAGTACTTC

D gene: TRBD1
V gene: TRBV5-1
J gene: TRBJ1-2
clone size: few
CDR3 protein: CASSLVSGTGAGYTF
CDR3 DNA: TGCGCCAGCAGCTTGGTGTCCGGGACAGGGGCCGGCTACACCTTC

D gene: .
V gene: TRBV28
J gene: TRBJ1-1
clone size: .
CDR3 protein: CASSLVQEDTEAFF
CDR3 DNA: TGTGCCAGCAGTTTAGTACAGGAAGACACTGAAGCTTTCTTT

D gene: .
V gene: TRBV7-3
J gene: TRBJ2-3
clone size: .
CDR3 protein: CASSLTGGPDTQYF
CDR3 DNA: TGTGCCAGCAGCTTAACGGGGGGGCCAGATACGCAGTATTTT

D gene: TRBD1
V gene: TRBV4-1
J gene: TRBJ2-1
clone size: few
CDR3 protein: CASSGTGAGRNEQFF
CDR3 DNA: TGCGCCAGCAGCGGTACAGGGGCAGGGCGGAATGAGCAGTTCTTC

D gene: .
V gene: TRBV21-1
J gene: TRBJ1-5
clone size: .
CDR3 protein: CASSKKTPPGVNQPQHF
CDR3 DNA: TGTGCCAGCAGCAAAAAAACTCCTCCAGGGGTTAATCAGCCCCAGCATTTT